A single sample gave rise to the 8 T cell receptor beta chains below, sequenced in a study of tumor and adjacent non-tumor tissue in lung cancer. No cell sorting was done before RNA was extracted from the tissue. A modified ARM-PCR protocol with three rounds of nested PCR amplified TCRbeta. TCRdb itself ran the multiplex PCR reads through MiXCR, one entry per CDR3 protein. The sample includes 70,000 or so distinct CDR3 sequences, roughly 56% of them seen just once. Sequencing input: lung tumor tissue. These receptors all come from a man aged 50-60 years with non-small cell lung cancer.

Of note for this clonotype: A much larger clone lies one base from this, so it may be a read error. The CDR3 spells CVSSYLGAPTNEKLFF. DNA for the CDR3: TGTGTCAGCAGTTACCTGGGAGCCCCAACTAATGAAAAACTGTTTTTT. This chain joins TRBV6-6 and TRBJ1-4; D unclear. The V gene's germline CDR1 is MNHNY and CDR2 SVGAGI (reference sequence). This CDR3 spans 16 amino acids.

Comment on this clonotype: A read error is likely, as this CDR3 ends without the conserved phenylalanine or tryptophan. The gene calls are TRBV11-3 and TRBJ2-3; TRBD2 aligns across 10 bases. The germline gives CDR1 SGHNT, CDR2 YENEEA. The CDR3 sequence is 17 residues long. The CDR3 DNA follows: TGCGCCAGCAGCCAAGGGGCTAGCGGGGGTATCGCAGATACGCAGTATTCA. The encoded protein is CASSQGASGGIADTQYS.

Worth noting for this clonotype: Compared with germline, one end of the junction differs, possibly owing to a read error. This sequence joins TRBV6-5 and TRBJ1-6; D is unresolved. From germline, CDR1 is MNHEY and CDR2 SVGAGI. The CDR3 has 14 amino acids. Here the CDR3 reads CASGDRGCNTPLHF. Here the CDR3 DNA reads TGTGCCAGCGGAGACCGAGGGTGTAATACACCCCTCCACTTT.

To note about this clonotype: The junction differs from germline at one of its ends, possibly a read error. The rearrangement links TRBV10-3 to TRBJ2-7; tentatively, D is TRBD1 (6 bases). Germline V gene data show CDR1 as ENHRY and CDR2 as SYGVKD. The length of the CDR3 is 14 residues. CDR3 in DNA: TGTGCCATCAGAAGGTTGGACAGCCACTACGAGCAGTGCTTC. As protein: CAIRRLDSHYEQCF.

This clonotype occurred a few times. CDR3 sequence (DNA): TGTGCCTGGAGTGTACAGGGGACAGGGATATTCACAGATACGCAGTATTTT. It translates to CAWSVQGTGIFTDTQYF. The chain carries TRBV30 and TRBJ2-3, with 9 bases that match TRBD1. Germline V gene data show CDR1 as GTSNPN and CDR2 as SVGIG (reference sequence). This CDR3 is built from 17 residues. V was pared by 0 bases and J by 2 bases, with 9 bases of the junction left unmatched.

The CDR3 DNA sequence: TGTGCCAGCAGCTTAACTATGGGGAGGACAGATACGCAGTATTTT. Protein product: CASSLTMGRTDTQYF. The chain is built from TRBV11-2 and TRBJ2-3; a possible D gene is TRBD2 (6 bases). The CDR3 runs to 15 residues. Germline V lookup: CDR1 SGHAT, CDR2 FQNNGV. V was shortened by 2 bases and J by 3 bases, with 12 bases between the two germline ends. The full variable domain, with the rest looked up from reference TRBV11-2 and TRBJ2-3, is EAGVAQSPRYKIIEKRQSVAFWCNPISGHATLYWYQQILGQGPKLLIQFQNNGVVDDSQLPKDRFSAERLKGVDSTLKIQPAKLEDSAVYLCASSLTMGRTDTQYFGPGTRLTVL.

The table lists this clonotype with many counts. The J gene is TRBJ1-6, the V gene TRBV28; possible D gene TRBD1, 5 bases. CDR3 length equals 14 residues. The germline V gene has CDR1 MDHEN and CDR2 SYDVKM. V lost 4 bases and J lost 5, with 9 bases in between. Written as DNA, the CDR3 is TGTGCCAGCAGTTCGGGACTGGATAATTCACCCCTCCACTTT. Amino acids: CASSSGLDNSPLHF. Based on the CDR3 plus reference TRBV28 and TRBJ1-6, the full variable domain is DVKVTQSSRYLVKRTGEKVFLECVQDMDHENMFWYRQDPGLGLRLIYFSYDVKMKEKGDIPEGYSVSREKKERFSLILESASTNQTSMYLCASSSGLDNSPLHFGNGTRLTVT.

This chain joins TRBV29-1 and TRBJ2-7; TRBD1 matches 10 bases. The ends lost 4 bases at V and 2 bases at J; junction bases unmatched: 5. CDR3 length: 14 amino acids. Germline V gene data show CDR1 as SQVTM and CDR2 as ANQGSEA. CDR3 DNA: TGCAGCGTTGCCGGGACAGGGGATACCTACGAGCAGTACTTC. It yields the protein CSVAGTGDTYEQYF.